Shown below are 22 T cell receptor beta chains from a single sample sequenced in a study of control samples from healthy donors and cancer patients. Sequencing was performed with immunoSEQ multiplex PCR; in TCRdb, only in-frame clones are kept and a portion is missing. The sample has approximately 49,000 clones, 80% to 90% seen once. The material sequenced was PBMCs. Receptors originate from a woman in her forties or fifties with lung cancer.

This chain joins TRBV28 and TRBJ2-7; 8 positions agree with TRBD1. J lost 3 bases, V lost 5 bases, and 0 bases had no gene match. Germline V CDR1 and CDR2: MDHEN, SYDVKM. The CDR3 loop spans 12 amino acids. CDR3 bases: TGTGCCAGCAGTACAGGGGGCTACGAGCAGTACTTC. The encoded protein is CASSTGGYEQYF.

CDR3 protein: CASSMGWAYEQYF. The CDR3 DNA reads as TGTGCCAGTAGTATGGGGTGGGCCTACGAGCAGTACTTC. The rearrangement joins TRBV19 to TRBJ2-7; D gene uncertain. Germline CDR1 LNHDA, CDR2 SQIVND (reference sequence). The V gene lost 3 bases and the J gene lost 2 bases, with 8 bases spanning the gap. The CDR3 sequence is 13 residues long.

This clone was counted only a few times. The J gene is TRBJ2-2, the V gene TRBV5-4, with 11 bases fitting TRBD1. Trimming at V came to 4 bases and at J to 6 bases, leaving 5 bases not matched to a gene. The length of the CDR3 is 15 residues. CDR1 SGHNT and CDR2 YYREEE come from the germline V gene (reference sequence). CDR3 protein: CASSPGQGVAGELFF. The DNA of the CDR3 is TGTGCCAGCAGCCCGGGACAGGGGGTAGCCGGGGAGCTGTTTTTT.

CDR3 sequence (DNA): TGTGCCAGCAGCTCGGAAGGCAGAAGACCAGGGGAGTATGGCTACACCTTC. It encodes CASSSEGRRPGEYGYTF. This chain uses TRBV7-9 with TRBJ1-2; possible D gene TRBD1, 6 bases. The CDR3 length is 17 residues. V lost 4 bases, J lost 5 bases, and 23 bases lay in between. Looked up from germline, CDR1 is SEHNR and CDR2 is FQNEAQ (reference sequence).

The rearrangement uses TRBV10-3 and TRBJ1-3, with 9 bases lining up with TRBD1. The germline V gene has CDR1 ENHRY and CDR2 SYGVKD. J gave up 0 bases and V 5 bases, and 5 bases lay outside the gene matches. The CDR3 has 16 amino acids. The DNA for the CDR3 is TGTGCCATCAGTCCCTGGGACAGGGTCTCTGGAAACACCATATATTTT. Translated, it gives CAISPWDRVSGNTIYF.

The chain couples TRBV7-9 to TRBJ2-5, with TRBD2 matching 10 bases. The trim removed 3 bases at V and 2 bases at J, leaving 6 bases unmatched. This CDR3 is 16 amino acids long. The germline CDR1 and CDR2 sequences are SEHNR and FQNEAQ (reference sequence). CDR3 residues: CASSFSGLAQQETQYF. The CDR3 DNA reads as TGTGCCAGCAGCTTCTCGGGACTAGCGCAACAAGAGACCCAGTACTTC.

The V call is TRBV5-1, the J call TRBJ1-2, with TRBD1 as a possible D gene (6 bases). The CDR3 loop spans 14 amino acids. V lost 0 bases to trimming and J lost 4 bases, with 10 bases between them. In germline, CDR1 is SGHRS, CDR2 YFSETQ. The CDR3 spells CASSLAGEGYGYTF. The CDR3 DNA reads TGCGCCAGCAGCTTGGCAGGGGAGGGCTATGGCTACACCTTC.

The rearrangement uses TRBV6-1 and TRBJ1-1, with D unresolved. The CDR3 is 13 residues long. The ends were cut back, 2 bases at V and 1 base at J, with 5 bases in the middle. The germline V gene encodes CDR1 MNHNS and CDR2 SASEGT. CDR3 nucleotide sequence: TGTGCCAGCAGTGAACAGCCGAACACTGAAGCTTTCTTT. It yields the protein CASSEQPNTEAFF.

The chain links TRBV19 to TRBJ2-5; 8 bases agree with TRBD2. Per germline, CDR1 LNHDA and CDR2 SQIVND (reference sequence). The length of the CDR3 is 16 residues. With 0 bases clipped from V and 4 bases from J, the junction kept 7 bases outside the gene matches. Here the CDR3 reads CASSIEGRGGRETQYF. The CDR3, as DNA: TGTGCCAGTAGTATAGAGGGACGGGGGGGCCGAGAGACCCAGTACTTC.

CDR3 amino acids: CASSLGRGGSGYTF. CDR3 bases: TGTGCCAGCAGCTTAGGCCGAGGGGGTTCGGGCTACACCTTC. The chain has TRBV13 and TRBJ1-2, with a possible D match to TRBD1 (6 bases). Germline V gene lookup returns CDR1 PRHDT and CDR2 FYEKMQ (reference sequence). The CDR3 runs to 14 residues. Trimming shortened V by 0 bases and J by 8 bases, and 13 bases separated the two germline ends.

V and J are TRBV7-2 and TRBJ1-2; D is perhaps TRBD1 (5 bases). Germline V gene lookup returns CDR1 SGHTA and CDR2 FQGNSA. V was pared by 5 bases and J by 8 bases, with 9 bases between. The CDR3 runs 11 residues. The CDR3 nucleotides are TGTGCCAGCAGCGCCAGGGAAGGCTACACCTTC. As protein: CASSAREGYTF.

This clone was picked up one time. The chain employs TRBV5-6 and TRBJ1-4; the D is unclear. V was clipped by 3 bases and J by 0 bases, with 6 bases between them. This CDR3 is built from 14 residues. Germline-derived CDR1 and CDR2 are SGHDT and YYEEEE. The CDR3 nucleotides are TGTGCCAGCAGCTCAGTTACAACTAATGAAAAACTGTTTTTT. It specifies CASSSVTTNEKLFF.

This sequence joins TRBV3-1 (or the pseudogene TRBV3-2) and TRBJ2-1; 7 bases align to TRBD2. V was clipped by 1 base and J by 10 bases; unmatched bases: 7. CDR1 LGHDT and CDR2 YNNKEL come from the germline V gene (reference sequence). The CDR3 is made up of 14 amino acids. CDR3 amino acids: CASSQGLAVGEQFF. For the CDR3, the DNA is TGTGCCAGCAGCCAAGGGCTAGCGGTAGGGGAGCAGTTCTTC.

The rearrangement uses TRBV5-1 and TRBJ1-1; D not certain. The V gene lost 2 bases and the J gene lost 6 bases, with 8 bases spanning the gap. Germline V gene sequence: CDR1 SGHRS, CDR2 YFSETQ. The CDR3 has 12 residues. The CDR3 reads CASSLLGAEAFF. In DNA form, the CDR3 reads TGCGCCAGCAGCTTATTAGGCGCTGAAGCTTTCTTT.

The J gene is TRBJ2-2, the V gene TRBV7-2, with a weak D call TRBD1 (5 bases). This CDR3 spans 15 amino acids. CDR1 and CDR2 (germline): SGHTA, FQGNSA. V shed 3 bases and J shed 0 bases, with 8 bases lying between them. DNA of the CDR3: TGTGCCAGCAGCTTTACAGGCGCGAACACCGGGGAGCTGTTTTTT. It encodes CASSFTGANTGELFF.

The CDR3 sequence: CASSQDPLDRVFPIPGELFF. The DNA of the CDR3 is TGCGCCAGCAGCCAAGACCCCCTGGACAGGGTCTTTCCCATTCCCGGGGAGCTGTTTTTT. The chain is built from TRBV4-1 and TRBJ2-2, with TRBD1 matching 8 bases. This CDR3 comprises 20 residues. The trim removed 0 bases at V and 6 bases at J, leaving 18 bases unmatched. Looked up from germline, CDR1 is MGHRA and CDR2 is YSYEKL.

The CDR3 DNA sequence: TGTGCCACCAGTGATTGGGGAGATGGCTACACCTTC. Translating gives CATSDWGDGYTF. The chain is built from TRBV24-1 and TRBJ1-2, with D uncertain. The CDR3 length is 12 residues. CDR1 and CDR2 from the germline V gene are KGHDR and SFDVKD. The V end was cut by 2 bases, the J end by 6 bases, with 6 bases between.

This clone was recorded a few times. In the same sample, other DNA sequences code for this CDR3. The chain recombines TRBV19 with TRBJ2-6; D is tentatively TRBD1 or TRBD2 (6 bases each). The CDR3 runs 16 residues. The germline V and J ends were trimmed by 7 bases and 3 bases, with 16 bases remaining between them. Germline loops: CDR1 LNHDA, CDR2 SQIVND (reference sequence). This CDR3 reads CASTGGLWGGANVLTF. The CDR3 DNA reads TGTGCCAGTACCGGGGGCCTTTGGGGTGGGGCCAACGTCCTGACTTTC.

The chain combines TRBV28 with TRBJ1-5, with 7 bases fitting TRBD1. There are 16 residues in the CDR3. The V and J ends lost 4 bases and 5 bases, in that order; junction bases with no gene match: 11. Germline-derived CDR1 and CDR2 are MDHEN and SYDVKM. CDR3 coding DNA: TGTGCCAGCAGTTCCCAACAGACAGGGTGGGATCAGCCCCAGCATTTT. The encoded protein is CASSSQQTGWDQPQHF.

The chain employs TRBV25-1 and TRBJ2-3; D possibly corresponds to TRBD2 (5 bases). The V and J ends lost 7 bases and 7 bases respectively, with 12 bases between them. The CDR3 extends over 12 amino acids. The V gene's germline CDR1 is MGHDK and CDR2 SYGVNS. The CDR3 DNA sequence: TGTGCCAGCACTAGAGGAGGTTATACGCAGTATTTT. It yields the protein CASTRGGYTQYF. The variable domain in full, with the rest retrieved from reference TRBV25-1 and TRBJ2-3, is EADIYQTPRYLVIGTGKKITLECSQTMGHDKMYWYQQDPGMELHLIHYSYGVNSTEKGDLSSESTVSRIRTEHFPLTLESARPSHTSQYLCASTRGGYTQYFGPGTRLTVL.

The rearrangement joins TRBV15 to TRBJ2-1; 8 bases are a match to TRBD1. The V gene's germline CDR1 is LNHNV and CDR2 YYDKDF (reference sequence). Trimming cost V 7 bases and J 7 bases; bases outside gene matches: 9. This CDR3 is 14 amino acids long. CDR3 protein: CATTLQGVGNEQFF. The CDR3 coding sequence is TGTGCCACCACCTTACAGGGGGTAGGGAATGAGCAGTTCTTC.

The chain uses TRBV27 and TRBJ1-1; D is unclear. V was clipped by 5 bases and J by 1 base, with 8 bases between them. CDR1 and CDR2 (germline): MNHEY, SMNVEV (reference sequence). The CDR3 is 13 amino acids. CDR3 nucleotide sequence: TGTGCCAGCAGTCCCCGAAGGAACACTGAAGCTTTCTTT. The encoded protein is CASSPRRNTEAFF.